Listed below are T cell receptor beta chains from one sample, sequenced in a study of beta chain features in type 1 diabetes. TCRdb's table, derived via immunoSEQ multiplex PCR, lists solely in-frame clones and lacks some. Of under 550,000 clones in the sample, approximately 10% were seen once. Sequencing was performed on naive CD4+ T cells from blood. Every receptor here comes from a woman between 18 and 30 years old in good health. Each CDR3 is given with its conserved first and last residue. Fields, in order: CDR3 length, V gene, J gene, D gene, clone size, CDR3 DNA, CDR3 protein. A D gene is named only where the DNA matches it firmly. Clone size is stated in some rows and not others, as once, few, many or a class when expanded.

>12|TRBV7-3|TRBJ1-1|-|few
TGTGCCAGCAGCTCTATACAGGGAGAAGCTTTCTTT
CASSSIQGEAFF
>15|TRBV2|TRBJ2-5|TRBD1|once
TGTGCCAGCAAGGGCCTAGGGGGCGTTCAAGAGACCCAGTACTTC
CASKGLGGVQETQYF
>12|TRBV13|TRBJ1-6|-|-
TGTGCCAGCAGCTTAGTACATTCACCCCTCCACTTT
CASSLVHSPLHF
>13|TRBV15|TRBJ2-5|-|many
TGTGCCACCAGCAGAGCACAGGGTGAGACCCAGTACTTC
CATSRAQGETQYF
>16|TRBV11-2|TRBJ2-1|-|-
TGTGCCAGCAGCTCGGTAGGACGCGTCTCCTACAATGAGCAGTTCTTC
CASSSVGRVSYNEQFF
>16|TRBV9|TRBJ2-1|-|-
TGTGCCAGCAGCACCCTCTGGGGGGCTGCGGGAAATGAGCAGTTCTTC
CASSTLWGAAGNEQFF
>16|TRBV4-3|TRBJ2-3|TRBD2|-
TGCGCCAGCAGCCAAGGGCCGGGACTAGCGGCAGATACGCAGTATTTT
CASSQGPGLAADTQYF
>15|TRBV4-3|TRBJ2-5|-|-
TGCGCCAGCAGCCGGGACCACCTTGAAGTGGGGACCCAGTACTTC
CASSRDHLEVGTQYF
>15|TRBV7-2|TRBJ2-5|-|few
TGTGCCAGCAGCTTAGCGACAGTGGCGGAAGAGACCCAGTACTTC
CASSLATVAEETQYF
>11|TRBV11-2|TRBJ2-1|-|few
TGTGCCAGCAGCCCGAAGGCCGAGCAGTTCTTC
CASSPKAEQFF
>15|TRBV27|TRBJ2-1|-|few
TGTGCCAGCAGTTTATCTAGCGGCTCCTACAATGAGCAGTTCTTC
CASSLSSGSYNEQFF
>14|TRBV19|TRBJ2-1|-|few
TGTGCCAGTAGTCCCGTGAGGAGGGAAAATGAGCAGTTCTTC
CASSPVRRENEQFF
>14|TRBV2|TRBJ2-5|-|few
TGTGCCAGCAGTGAAGGGACTTTCCAAGAGACCCAGTACTTC
CASSEGTFQETQYF
>13|TRBV29-1|TRBJ2-1|-|few
TGCAGCATAGACGTGATACCCTACAATGAGCAGTTCTTC
CSIDVIPYNEQFF
>15|TRBV7-8|TRBJ1-1|-|-
TGTGCCAGCAGCGGCTACAGGGTAGAAGGACCTGAAGCTTTCTTT
CASSGYRVEGPEAFF
>17|TRBV4-2|TRBJ2-7|TRBD2|few
TGTGCCAGCAGCCTAAGTTTGTCCGGGACTAGCTTGAACGAGCAGTACTTC
CASSLSLSGTSLNEQYF
>14|TRBV27|TRBJ2-7|-|few
TGTGCCAGCAGAGAGTACACGGGGCTCTACGAGCAGTACTTC
CASREYTGLYEQYF
>13|TRBV4-2|TRBJ2-3|-|-
TGTGCCAGCAGCCCCAGGATGGCAGATACGCAGTATTTT
CASSPRMADTQYF
>12|TRBV18|TRBJ2-1|-|few
TGTGCCAGCTCACCACCCAGGGATGAGCAGTTCTTC
CASSPPRDEQFF
>14|TRBV14|TRBJ2-5|-|-
TGTGCCAGCAGCCGCGGGTCTCTTTCAGGGACCCAGTACTTC
CASSRGSLSGTQYF
>11|TRBV20-1|TRBJ2-3|-|few
TGCAGTGCTAGAGAGCGGACAACGCAGTATTTT
CSARERTTQYF
>11|TRBV29-1|TRBJ2-7|-|few
TGCAGCGTTGCGGACCGGGGGGAGCAGTACTTC
CSVADRGEQYF
>13|TRBV29-1|TRBJ1-2|-|few
TGCAGCGTTGAATCGGGGAATCGTCGTGGCTACACCTTC
CSVESGNRRGYTF
>12|TRBV2|TRBJ2-7|TRBD2|-
TGTGCCAGCGGGAGGACTAGCTACGAGCAGTACTTC
CASGRTSYEQYF
>10|TRBV7-9|TRBJ1-2|-|few
TGTGCCAGCAGCTTATACGGCTACACCTTC
CASSLYGYTF
>15|TRBV6-5|TRBJ1-1|TRBD1|-
TGTGCCAGCAGCCCTTGGACAGGGGGCAGGACTGAAGCTTTCTTT
CASSPWTGGRTEAFF
>14|TRBV15|TRBJ1-5|-|-
TGTGCCACCAGCAGAGATCGAATGGATCAGCCCCAGCATTTT
CATSRDRMDQPQHF
>14|TRBV7-3|TRBJ1-1|-|-
TGTGCCAGCAGCGCTTCGGGCCTCAACACTGAAGCTTTCTTT
CASSASGLNTEAFF
>17|TRBV5-8|TRBJ2-1|TRBD2|few
TGTGCCAGCGCATACCTGGGACTAGCCCTCTCCTACAATGAGCAGTTCTTC
CASAYLGLALSYNEQFF